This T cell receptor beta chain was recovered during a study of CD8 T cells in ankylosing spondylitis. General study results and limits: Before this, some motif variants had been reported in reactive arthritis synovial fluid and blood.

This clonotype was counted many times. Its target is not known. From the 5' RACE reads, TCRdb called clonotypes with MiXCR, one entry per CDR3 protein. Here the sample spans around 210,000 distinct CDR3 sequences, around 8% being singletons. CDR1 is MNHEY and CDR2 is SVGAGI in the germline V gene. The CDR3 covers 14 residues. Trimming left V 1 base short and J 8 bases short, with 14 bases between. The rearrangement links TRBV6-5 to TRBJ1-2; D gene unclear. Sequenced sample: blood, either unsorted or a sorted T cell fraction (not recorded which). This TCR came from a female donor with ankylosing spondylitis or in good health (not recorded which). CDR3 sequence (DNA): TGTGCCAGCAGTTACTTGGACGAGGGAGAGGGCTACACCTTC. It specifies CASSYLDEGEGYTF.